One sample yielded the 8 T cell receptor beta chains listed below, sequenced in a study of blood T cell repertoires in COVID-19. The protocol was immunoSEQ multiplex PCR, while the TCRdb copy is restricted to in-frame clones and leaves out a portion. This table has tens of thousands of clones, roughly 85% appearing once. Material for sequencing was peripheral blood. The receptors were gathered from a human donor in a cohort sampled during active COVID-19.

The genes are TRBV5-1 and TRBJ1-2, with TRBD1 as a possible D gene (6 bases). CDR1 is SGHRS, CDR2 YFSETQ, per germline. The CDR3 runs 15 residues. Between the trimmed V and J ends, which lost 4 bases and 6 bases, there was a span of 19 bases. The DNA for the CDR3 is TGCGCCAGCAGCGCCGGACAGACCTTTACCAATGGCTACACCTTC. Translated: CASSAGQTFTNGYTF. The full variable domain, completed using reference TRBV5-1 and TRBJ1-2, is KAGVTQTPRYLIKTRGQQVTLSCSPISGHRSVSWYQQTPGQGLQFLFEYFSETQRNKGNFPGRFSGRQFSNSRSEMNVSTLELGDSALYLCASSAGQTFTNGYTFGSGTRLTVV.

The CDR3 protein is CASSSGQGAPLHF. Written as DNA, the CDR3 is TGTGCCAGCAGCTCGGGACAGGGGGCGCCCCTCCACTTT. V and J are TRBV7-3 and TRBJ1-6, with 12 nucleotides matching TRBD1. Germline trimming cut 4 bases from V and 13 bases from J; bases unmatched to any gene: 2. CDR3 length: 13 residues. The germline gives CDR1 SGHTA, CDR2 FQGTGA.

The V and J genes are TRBV6-2 or TRBV6-3 and TRBJ2-7; perhaps TRBD2 as D (5 bases). The CDR3 loop spans 15 amino acids. V dropped 4 bases and J dropped 2 bases, with 15 bases sitting between them. CDR1 and CDR2 from the germline V gene are MNHEY and SVGEGT. In DNA form, the CDR3 reads TGTGCCAGCAGTTGGGGAGACGGTCGTACCTACGAGCAGTACTTC. It is translated as CASSWGDGRTYEQYF.

V usage is TRBV6-5 and J usage is TRBJ2-7; TRBD2 matches 8 bases. CDR3 size: 16 residues. The V gene's germline CDR1 is MNHEY and CDR2 SVGAGI. Germline trimming cut 6 bases from V and 0 bases from J; bases unmatched to any gene: 10. This chain's CDR3 is CASSYETSALSYEQYF. In DNA form, the CDR3 reads TGTGCCAGCAGCTACGAGACTAGCGCTCTCTCCTACGAGCAGTACTTC.

The genes are TRBV19 and TRBJ2-3, with 11 positions matching TRBD1. Germline V gene sequence: CDR1 LNHDA, CDR2 SQIVND (reference sequence). V gave up 7 bases and J gave up 5 bases; unmatched junction bases: 11. This CDR3 is 16 amino acids long. The CDR3: CASMRRGQGAVDTQYF. In DNA form, the CDR3 reads TGTGCCAGTATGCGTCGTGGACAGGGGGCGGTAGATACGCAGTATTTT. Combining the CDR3 with reference TRBV19 and TRBJ2-3 gives the whole variable domain DGGITQSPKYLFRKEGQNVTLSCEQNLNHDAMYWYRQDPGQGLRLIYYSQIVNDFQKGDIAEGYSVSREKKESFPLTVTSAQKNPTAFYLCASMRRGQGAVDTQYFGPGTRLTVL.

The DNA of the CDR3 is TGTGCCAGCAGTGAGCAACTAGCGGGAAAGGGTGAGCAGTTCTTC. Translating it yields CASSEQLAGKGEQFF. This chain connects TRBV6-1 to TRBJ2-1; 10 bases fit TRBD2. Germline CDR1 and CDR2: MNHNS and SASEGT. With V trimmed by 3 bases and J by 9 bases, 8 bases remained unmatched. The CDR3 contains 15 residues.

The chain joins TRBV19 to TRBJ2-1; 10 bases fit TRBD2. The CDR3 is made up of 15 amino acids. Germline V gives CDR1 LNHDA, CDR2 SQIVND (reference sequence). Trimming removed 1 base from V and 7 bases from J; junction bases left unmatched: 4. CDR3 sequence: CASSIGPSGRNEQFF. The CDR3 nucleotides are TGTGCCAGTAGTATAGGGCCTAGCGGGAGAAATGAGCAGTTCTTC.

This clone was counted once. The chain employs TRBV27 and TRBJ2-4, with TRBD1 matching over 9 bases. The CDR3 covers 14 residues. Trimming cost V 6 bases and J 4 bases; bases outside gene matches: 4. Germline lookup yields CDR1 MNHEY and CDR2 SMNVEV (reference sequence). This CDR3 is CASRPGQGKNIQYF. CDR3 DNA sequence: TGTGCCAGCAGGCCGGGACAGGGAAAAAACATTCAGTACTTC.